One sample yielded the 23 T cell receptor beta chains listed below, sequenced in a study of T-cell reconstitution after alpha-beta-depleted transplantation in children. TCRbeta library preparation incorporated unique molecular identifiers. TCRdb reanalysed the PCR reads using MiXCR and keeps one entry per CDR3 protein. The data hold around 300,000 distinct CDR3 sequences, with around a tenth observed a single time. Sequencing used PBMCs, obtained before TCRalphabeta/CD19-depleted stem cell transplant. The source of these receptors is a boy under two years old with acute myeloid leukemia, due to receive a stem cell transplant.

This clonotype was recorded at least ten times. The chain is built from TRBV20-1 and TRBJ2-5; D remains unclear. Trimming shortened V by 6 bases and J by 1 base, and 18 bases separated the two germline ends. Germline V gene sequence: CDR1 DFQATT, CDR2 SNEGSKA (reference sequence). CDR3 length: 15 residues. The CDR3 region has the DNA TGCAGTGCCCTGAATAGGCTTTTAGCCCAAGAGACCCAGTACTTC. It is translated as CSALNRLLAQETQYF.

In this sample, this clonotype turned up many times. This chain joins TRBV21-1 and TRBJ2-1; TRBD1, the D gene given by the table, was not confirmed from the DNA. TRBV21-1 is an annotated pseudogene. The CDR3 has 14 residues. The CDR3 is CASSRGQGANEQFF. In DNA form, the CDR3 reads TGTGCCAGCAGCAGAGGACAGGGGGCTAATGAGCAGTTCTTC.

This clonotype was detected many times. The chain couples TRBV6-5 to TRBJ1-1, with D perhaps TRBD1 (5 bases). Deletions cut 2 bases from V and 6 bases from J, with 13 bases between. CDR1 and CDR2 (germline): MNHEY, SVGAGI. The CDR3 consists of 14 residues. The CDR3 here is CASSYRRERAEAFF. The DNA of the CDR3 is TGTGCCAGCAGTTACCGCAGGGAGCGGGCTGAAGCTTTCTTT.

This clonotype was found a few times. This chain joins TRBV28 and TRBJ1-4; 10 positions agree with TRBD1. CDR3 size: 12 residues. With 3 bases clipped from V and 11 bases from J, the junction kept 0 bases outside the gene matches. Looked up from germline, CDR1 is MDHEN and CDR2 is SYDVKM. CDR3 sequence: CASSLGQGKLFF. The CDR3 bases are TGTGCCAGCAGTTTGGGACAGGGGAAACTGTTTTTT.

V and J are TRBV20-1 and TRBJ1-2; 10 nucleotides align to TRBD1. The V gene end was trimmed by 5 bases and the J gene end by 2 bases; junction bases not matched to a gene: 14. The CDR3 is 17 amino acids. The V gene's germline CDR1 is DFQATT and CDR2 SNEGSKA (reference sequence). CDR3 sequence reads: CSASPKGTGASNYGYTF. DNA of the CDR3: TGCAGTGCTTCCCCTAAAGGGACAGGGGCTTCAAACTATGGCTACACCTTC.

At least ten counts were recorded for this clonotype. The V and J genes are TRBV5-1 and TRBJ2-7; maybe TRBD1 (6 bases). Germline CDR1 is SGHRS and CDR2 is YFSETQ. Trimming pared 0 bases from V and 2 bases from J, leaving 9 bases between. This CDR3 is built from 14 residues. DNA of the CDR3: TGCGCCAGCAGCTTGGGCTCAGGGGCCTACGAGCAGTACTTC. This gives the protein CASSLGSGAYEQYF.

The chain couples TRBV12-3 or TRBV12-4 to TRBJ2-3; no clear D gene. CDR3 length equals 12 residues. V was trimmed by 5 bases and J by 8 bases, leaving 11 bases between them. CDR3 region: CASSLGSGTQYF. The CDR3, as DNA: TGTGCCAGCAGTCTCGGTTCGGGTACGCAGTATTTT.

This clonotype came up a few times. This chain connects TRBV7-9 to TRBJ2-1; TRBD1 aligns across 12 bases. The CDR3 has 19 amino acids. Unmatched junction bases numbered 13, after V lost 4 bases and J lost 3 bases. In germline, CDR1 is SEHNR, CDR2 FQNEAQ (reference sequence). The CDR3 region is CASSSRAQGTGGVYNEQFF. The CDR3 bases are TGTGCCAGCAGCTCCCGAGCGCAGGGGACAGGGGGCGTCTACAATGAGCAGTTCTTC.

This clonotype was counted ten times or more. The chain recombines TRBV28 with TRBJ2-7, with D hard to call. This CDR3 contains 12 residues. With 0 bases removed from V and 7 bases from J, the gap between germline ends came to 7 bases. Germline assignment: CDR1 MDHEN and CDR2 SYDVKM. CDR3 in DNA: TGTGCCAGCAGTTTATGGAAGGTAGAGCAGTACTTC. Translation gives CASSLWKVEQYF.

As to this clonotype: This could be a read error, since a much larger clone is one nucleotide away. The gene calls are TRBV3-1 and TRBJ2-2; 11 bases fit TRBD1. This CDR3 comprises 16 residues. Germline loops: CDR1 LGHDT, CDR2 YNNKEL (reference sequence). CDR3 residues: CASSQIWTGGTGEPFF. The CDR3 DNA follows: TGTGCCAGCAGCCAAATTTGGACAGGGGGCACCGGGGAGCCGTTTTTT.

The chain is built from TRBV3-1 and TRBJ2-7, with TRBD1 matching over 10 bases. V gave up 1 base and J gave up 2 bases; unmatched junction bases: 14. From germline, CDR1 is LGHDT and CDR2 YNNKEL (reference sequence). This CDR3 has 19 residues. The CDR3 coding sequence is TGTGCCAGCAGCCAAGCGGGACAGGGGCCCTCCGTCGTCCCCTACGAGCAGTACTTC. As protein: CASSQAGQGPSVVPYEQYF.

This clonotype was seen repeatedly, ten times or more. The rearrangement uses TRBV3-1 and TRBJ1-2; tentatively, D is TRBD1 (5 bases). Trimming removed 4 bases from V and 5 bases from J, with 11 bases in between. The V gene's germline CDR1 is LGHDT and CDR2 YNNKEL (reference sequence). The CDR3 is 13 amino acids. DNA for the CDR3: TGTGCCAGCAGCCGGGACCGCCTATATGGCTACACCTTC. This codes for CASSRDRLYGYTF.

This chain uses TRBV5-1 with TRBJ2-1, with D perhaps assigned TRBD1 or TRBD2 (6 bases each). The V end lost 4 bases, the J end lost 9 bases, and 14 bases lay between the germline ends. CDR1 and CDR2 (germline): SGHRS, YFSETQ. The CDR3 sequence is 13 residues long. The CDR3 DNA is TGCGCCAGCAGCCGTCAGGAGGGGGGTGAGCAGTTCTTC. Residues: CASSRQEGGEQFF.

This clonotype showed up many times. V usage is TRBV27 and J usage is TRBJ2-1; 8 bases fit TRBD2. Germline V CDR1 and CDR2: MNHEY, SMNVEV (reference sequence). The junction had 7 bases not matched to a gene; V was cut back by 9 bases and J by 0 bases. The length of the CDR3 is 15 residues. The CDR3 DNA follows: TGTGCCAGTCAGAAGCGGGAGTTCTCCTACAATGAGCAGTTCTTC. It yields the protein CASQKREFSYNEQFF.

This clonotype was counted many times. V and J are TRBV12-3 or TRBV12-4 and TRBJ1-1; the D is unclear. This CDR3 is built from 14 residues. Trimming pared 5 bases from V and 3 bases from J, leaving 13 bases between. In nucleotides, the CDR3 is TGTGCCAGCAGTACGTTCGTGGGTTACACTGAAGCTTTCTTT. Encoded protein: CASSTFVGYTEAFF.

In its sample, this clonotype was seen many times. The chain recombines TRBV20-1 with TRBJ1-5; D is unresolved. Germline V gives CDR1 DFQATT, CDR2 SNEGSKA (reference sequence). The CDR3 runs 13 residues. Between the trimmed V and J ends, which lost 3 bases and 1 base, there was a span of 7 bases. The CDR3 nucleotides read TGCAGTGCTAGCCGAAACAGCAATCAGCCCCAGCATTTT. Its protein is CSASRNSNQPQHF.

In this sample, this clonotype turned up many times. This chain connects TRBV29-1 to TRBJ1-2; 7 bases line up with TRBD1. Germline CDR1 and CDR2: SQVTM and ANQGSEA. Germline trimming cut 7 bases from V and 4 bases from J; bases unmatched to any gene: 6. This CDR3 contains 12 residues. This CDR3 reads CSAGGGGYGYTF. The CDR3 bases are TGCAGCGCAGGGGGAGGGGGCTATGGCTACACCTTC.

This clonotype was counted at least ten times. This CDR3 is CASSLAGAPTEAFF. The CDR3 nucleotides read TGTGCCAGCAGCTTAGCAGGGGCCCCCACTGAAGCTTTCTTT. The chain joins TRBV7-9 to TRBJ1-1; the D gene is possibly TRBD1 (5 bases). Trimming shortened V by 0 bases and J by 4 bases, and 9 bases separated the two germline ends. Germline lookup yields CDR1 SEHNR and CDR2 FQNEAQ (reference sequence). This CDR3 region has 14 residues.

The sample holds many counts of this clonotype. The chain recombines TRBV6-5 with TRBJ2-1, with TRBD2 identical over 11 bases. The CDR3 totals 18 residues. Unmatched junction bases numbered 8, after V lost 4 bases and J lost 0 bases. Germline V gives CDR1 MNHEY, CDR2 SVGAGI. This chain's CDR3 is CASSSPTSGASSYNEQFF. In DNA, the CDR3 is TGTGCCAGCAGTTCCCCGACTAGCGGGGCCTCCTCCTACAATGAGCAGTTCTTC.

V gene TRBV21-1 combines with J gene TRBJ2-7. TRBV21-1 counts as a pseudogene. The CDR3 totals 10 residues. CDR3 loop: CASSILEQYF. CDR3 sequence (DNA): TGTGCCAGCAGCATCCTCGAGCAGTACTTC.

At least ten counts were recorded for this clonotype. The CDR3 region has the DNA TGTGCCAGCAGCCCCCGGGTCCAGATCTCTGGGGCCAACGTCCTGACTTTC. This sequence encodes CASSPRVQISGANVLTF. The chain couples TRBV3-1 to TRBJ2-6; D is unclear. The germline CDR1 and CDR2 sequences are LGHDT and YNNKEL (reference sequence). The length of the CDR3 is 17 residues. V lost 4 bases to trimming and J lost 0 bases, with 13 bases between them.

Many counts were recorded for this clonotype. CDR3 nucleotides: TGTGCCACCAGTGATCCCCTCGCGGAGCGGGGGGGGACCGGGGAGCTGTTTTTT. Translation gives CATSDPLAERGGTGELFF. J is TRBJ2-2 and V is TRBV24-1; 10 bases map to TRBD2. The length of the CDR3 is 18 residues. After removal of 3 bases from V and 5 bases from J, the junction contained 11 bases not matched to a gene. Germline lookup yields CDR1 KGHDR and CDR2 SFDVKD.

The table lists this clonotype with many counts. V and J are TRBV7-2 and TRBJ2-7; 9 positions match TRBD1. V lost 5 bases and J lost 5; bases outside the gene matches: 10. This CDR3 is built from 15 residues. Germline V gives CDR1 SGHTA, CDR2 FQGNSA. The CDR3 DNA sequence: TGTGCCAGCAGCAATCTCGGACAGGGGCGGGACGAGCAGTACTTC. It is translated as CASSNLGQGRDEQYF.